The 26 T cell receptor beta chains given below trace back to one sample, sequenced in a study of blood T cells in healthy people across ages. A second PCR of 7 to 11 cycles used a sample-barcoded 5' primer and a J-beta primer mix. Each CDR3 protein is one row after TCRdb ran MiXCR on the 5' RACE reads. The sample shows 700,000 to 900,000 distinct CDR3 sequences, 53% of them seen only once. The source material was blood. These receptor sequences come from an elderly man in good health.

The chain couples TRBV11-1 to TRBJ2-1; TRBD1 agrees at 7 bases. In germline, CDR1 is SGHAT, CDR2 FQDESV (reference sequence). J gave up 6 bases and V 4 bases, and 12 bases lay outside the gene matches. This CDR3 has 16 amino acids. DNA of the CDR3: TGTGCCAGCAGCTCTGGCTCCGGGACAGCCGGCAATGAGCAGTTCTTC. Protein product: CASSSGSGTAGNEQFF.

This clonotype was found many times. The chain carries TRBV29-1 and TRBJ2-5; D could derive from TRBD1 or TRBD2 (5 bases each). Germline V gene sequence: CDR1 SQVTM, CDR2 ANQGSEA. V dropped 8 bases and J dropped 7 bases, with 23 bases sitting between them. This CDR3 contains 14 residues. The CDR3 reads CSYQPGTTDGTQYF. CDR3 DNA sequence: TGCAGCTACCAGCCAGGGACCACTGACGGGACCCAGTACTTC.

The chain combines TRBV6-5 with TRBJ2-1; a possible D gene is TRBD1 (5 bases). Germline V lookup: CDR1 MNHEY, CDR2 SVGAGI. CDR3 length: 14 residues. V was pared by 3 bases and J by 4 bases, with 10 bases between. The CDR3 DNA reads TGTGCCAGCAGTTATGGCAGGGCTTACAATGAGCAGTTCTTC. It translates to CASSYGRAYNEQFF.

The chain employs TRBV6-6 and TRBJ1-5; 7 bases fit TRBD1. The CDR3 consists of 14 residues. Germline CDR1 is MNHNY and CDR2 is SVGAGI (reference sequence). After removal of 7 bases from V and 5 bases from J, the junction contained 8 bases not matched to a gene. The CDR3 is CASTVDRPDQPQHF. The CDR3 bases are TGTGCCAGCACCGTGGACAGGCCTGATCAGCCCCAGCATTTT.

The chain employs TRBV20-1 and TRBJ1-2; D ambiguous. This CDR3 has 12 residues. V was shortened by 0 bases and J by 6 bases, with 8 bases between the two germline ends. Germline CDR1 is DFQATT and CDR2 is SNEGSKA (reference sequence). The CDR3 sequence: CSARDREDGYTF. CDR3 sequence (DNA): TGCAGTGCTAGAGACAGAGAGGATGGCTACACCTTC.

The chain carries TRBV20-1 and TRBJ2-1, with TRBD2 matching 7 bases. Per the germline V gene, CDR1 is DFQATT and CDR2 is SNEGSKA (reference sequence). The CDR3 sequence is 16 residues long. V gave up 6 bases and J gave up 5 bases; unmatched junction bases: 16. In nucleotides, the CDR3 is TGCAGTGCAACCTCCCCCGGCGGGAGAGTGAACAATGAGCAGTTCTTC. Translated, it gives CSATSPGGRVNNEQFF.

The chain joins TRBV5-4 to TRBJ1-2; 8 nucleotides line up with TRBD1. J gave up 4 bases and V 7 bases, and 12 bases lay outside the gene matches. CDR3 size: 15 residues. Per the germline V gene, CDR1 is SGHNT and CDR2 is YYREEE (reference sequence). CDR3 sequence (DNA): TGTGCCAGCCGAGCCCCCGGACAGGGAATCTATGGCTACACCTTC. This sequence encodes CASRAPGQGIYGYTF.

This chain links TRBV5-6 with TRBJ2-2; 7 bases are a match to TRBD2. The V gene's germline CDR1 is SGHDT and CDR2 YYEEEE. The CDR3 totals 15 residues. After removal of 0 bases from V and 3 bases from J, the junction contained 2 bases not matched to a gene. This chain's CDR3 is CASSLGGSHTGELFF. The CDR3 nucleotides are TGTGCCAGCAGCTTGGGCGGGAGTCACACCGGGGAGCTGTTTTTT. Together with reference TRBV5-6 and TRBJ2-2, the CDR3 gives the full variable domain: DAGVTQSPTHLIKTRGQQVTLRCSPKSGHDTVSWYQQALGQGPQFIFQYYEEEERQRGNFPDRFSGHQFPNYSSELNVNALLLGDSALYLCASSLGGSHTGELFFGEGSRLTVL.

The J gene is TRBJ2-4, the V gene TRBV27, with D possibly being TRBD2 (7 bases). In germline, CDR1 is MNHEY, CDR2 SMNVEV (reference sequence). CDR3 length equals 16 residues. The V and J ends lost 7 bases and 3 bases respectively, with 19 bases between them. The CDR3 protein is CASTLNGGRVKNIQYF. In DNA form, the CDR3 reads TGTGCCAGCACCCTCAACGGGGGGCGCGTCAAAAACATTCAGTACTTC.

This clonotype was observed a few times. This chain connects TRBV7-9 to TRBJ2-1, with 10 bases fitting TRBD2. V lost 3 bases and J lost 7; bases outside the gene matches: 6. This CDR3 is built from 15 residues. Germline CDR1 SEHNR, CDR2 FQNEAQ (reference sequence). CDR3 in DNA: TGTGCCAGCAGCTTGTGGCTAGCGGGAGAGAATGAGCAGTTCTTC. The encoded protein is CASSLWLAGENEQFF.

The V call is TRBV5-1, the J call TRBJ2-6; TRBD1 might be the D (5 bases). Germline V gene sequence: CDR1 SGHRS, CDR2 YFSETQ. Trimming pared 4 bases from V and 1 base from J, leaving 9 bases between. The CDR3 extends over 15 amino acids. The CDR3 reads CASSIDRSGANVLTF. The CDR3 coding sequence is TGCGCCAGCAGCATTGACAGATCTGGGGCCAACGTCCTGACTTTC.

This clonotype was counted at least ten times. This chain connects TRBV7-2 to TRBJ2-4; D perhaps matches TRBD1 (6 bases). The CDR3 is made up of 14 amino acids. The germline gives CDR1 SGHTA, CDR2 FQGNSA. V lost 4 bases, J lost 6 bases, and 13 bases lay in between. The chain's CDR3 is CASSSDRSRNIQYF. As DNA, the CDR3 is TGTGCCAGCAGCTCAGACAGGAGCAGAAACATTCAGTACTTC.

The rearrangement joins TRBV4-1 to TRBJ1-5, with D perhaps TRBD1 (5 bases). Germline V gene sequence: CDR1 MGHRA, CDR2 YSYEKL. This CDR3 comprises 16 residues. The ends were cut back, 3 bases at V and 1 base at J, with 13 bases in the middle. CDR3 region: CASSQEGRRSNQPQHF. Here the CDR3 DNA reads TGCGCCAGCAGCCAGGAGGGACGGAGAAGCAATCAGCCCCAGCATTTT.

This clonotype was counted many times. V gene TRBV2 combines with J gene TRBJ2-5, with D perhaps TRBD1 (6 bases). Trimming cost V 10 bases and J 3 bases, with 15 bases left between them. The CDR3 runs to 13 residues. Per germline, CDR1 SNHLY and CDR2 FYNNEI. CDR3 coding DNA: TGTGCCACTACAGGACAGATCGAAGAGACCCAGTACTTC. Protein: CATTGQIEETQYF.

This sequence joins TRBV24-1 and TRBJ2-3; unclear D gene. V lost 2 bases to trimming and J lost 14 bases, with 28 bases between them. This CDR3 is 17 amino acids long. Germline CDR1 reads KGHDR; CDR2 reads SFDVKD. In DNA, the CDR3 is TGTGCCACCAGTGATTCTCCCTCCGGTCTCAAGGGTAGATACGCGTATTTT. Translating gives CATSDSPSGLKGRYAYF.

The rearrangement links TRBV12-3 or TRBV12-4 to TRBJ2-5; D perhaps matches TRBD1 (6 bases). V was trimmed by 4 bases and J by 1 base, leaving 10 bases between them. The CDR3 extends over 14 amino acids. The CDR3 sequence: CASSYRELQETQYF. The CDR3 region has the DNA TGTGCCAGCAGTTACAGGGAGCTCCAAGAGACCCAGTACTTC.

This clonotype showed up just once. The CDR3 sequence is CASSYKRDHNEQYF. For the CDR3, the DNA is TGTGCCAGCAGTTACAAGCGGGACCACAATGAGCAGTACTTC. The chain links TRBV6-6 to TRBJ2-1; 7 bases are shared with TRBD2. The end of the DNA fits TRBJ2-7 better, so the J call may be wrong. The CDR3 spans 14 residues. Germline CDR1 MNHNY, CDR2 SVGAGI (reference sequence).

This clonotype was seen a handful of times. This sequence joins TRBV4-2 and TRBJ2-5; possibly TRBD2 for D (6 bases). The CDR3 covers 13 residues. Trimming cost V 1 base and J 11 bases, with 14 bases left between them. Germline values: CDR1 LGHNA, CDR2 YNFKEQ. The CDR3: CASSQGGVNEQYF. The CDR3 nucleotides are TGTGCCAGCAGCCAAGGGGGGGTTAATGAGCAGTACTTC.

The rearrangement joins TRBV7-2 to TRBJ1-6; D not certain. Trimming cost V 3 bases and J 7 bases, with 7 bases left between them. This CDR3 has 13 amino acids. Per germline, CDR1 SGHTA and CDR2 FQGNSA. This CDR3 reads CASSFGRNSPLHF. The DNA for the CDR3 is TGTGCCAGCAGCTTTGGGAGGAATTCACCCCTCCACTTT.

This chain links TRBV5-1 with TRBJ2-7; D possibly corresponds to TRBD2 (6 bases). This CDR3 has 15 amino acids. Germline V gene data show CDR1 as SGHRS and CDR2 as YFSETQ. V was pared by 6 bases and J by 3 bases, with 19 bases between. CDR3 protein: CASTRTEGAFYEQYF. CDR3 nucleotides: TGCGCCAGCACCCGGACGGAGGGCGCATTCTACGAGCAGTACTTC.

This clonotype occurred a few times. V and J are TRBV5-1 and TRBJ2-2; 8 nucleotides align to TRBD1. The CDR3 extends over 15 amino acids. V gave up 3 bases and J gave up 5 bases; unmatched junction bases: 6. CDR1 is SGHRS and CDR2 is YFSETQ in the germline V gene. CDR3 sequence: CASSYGQGGTGELFF. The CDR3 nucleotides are TGCGCCAGCAGCTACGGACAGGGCGGGACCGGGGAGCTGTTTTTT.

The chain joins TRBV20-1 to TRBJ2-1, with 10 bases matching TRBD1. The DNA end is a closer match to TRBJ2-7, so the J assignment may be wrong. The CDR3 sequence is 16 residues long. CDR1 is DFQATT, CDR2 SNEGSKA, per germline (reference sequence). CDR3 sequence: CSARPFGGQGYNEQYF. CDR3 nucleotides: TGCAGTGCTAGACCTTTTGGGGGACAGGGGTACAACGAGCAGTACTTC.

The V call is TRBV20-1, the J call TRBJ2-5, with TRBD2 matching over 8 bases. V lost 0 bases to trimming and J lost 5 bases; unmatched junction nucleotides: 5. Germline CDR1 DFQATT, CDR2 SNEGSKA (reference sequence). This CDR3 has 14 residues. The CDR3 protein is CSARDSGATETQYF. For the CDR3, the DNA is TGCAGTGCTAGAGATAGCGGGGCTACTGAGACCCAGTACTTC.

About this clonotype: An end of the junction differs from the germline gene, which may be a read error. CDR3 sequence: CASSASGQINEKLFF. CDR3 DNA sequence: TGCGCCAGCAGCGCCTCGGGACAGATCAATGAAAAACTGTTTTTT. The V call is TRBV9, the J call TRBJ1-4; 7 bases agree with TRBD1. This CDR3 comprises 15 residues. In germline, CDR1 is SGDLS, CDR2 YYNGEE.

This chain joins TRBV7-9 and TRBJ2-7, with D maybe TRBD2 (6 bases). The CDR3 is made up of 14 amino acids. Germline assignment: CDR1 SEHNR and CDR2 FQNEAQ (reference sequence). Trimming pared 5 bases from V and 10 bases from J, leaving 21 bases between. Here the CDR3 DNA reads TGTGCCAGCAGCGAGACGGGACTCTTGGAAACCCAGTACTTC. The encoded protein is CASSETGLLETQYF.

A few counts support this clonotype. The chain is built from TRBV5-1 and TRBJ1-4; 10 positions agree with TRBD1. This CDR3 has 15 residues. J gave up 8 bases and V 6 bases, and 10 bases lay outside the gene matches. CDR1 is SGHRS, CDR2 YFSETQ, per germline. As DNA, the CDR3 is TGCGCCAGCACTCTCCGGGGGACAGGGGCCGAAAAACTGTTTTTT. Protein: CASTLRGTGAEKLFF.